Below are 19 T cell receptor beta chains sequenced from a single sample in a study of T cell changes during pregnancy in multiple sclerosis (dated by TCRdb to about 2019). Library construction relied on the immunoSEQ multiplex PCR assay. Sourced from immuneACCESS, this table was stored by TCRdb with only in-frame sequences that have V and J called. A share of the clones is absent; for the studies checked, an unresolved V gene accounts for under half, and the remainder has no known explanation. This sample comprises roughly 80,000 clones, 90% to 95% of them detected only once. The ten largest clonotypes hold about 0.93% of the sample. The input for sequencing was peripheral blood, taken in the first trimester of pregnancy. All receptors come from a female donor with multiple sclerosis, enrolled in a pregnancy study.

This clone occurred a few times. The sample holds other DNA sequences that translate to the same CDR3. The gene calls are TRBV18 and TRBJ1-1, with D perhaps TRBD1 (6 bases). Germline lookup yields CDR1 KGHSH and CDR2 LQKENI. V shed 1 base and J shed 1 base, with 7 bases lying between them. This CDR3 has 14 amino acids. CDR3 in DNA: TGTGCCAGCTCACCACAACAGGGGAACACTGAAGCTTTCTTT. Translated, it gives CASSPQQGNTEAFF.

In DNA, the CDR3 is TGCGCCAGCAGTCCAGCGGGAGCGGAGGAGACCCAGTACTTC. It yields the protein CASSPAGAEETQYF. This rearrangement joins TRBV10-1 to TRBJ2-5; 8 nucleotides align to TRBD2. The CDR3 runs to 14 residues. CDR1 and CDR2 from the germline V gene are WNHNN and SYGVQD (reference sequence). The V and J ends lost 5 bases and 5 bases, in that order; junction bases with no gene match: 7.

The chain links TRBV7-7 to TRBJ2-6; perhaps TRBD2 as D (5 bases). Trimming pared 6 bases from V and 0 bases from J, leaving 9 bases between. Germline loops: CDR1 SSHAT, CDR2 FNYEAQ (reference sequence). The CDR3 length is 15 residues. The CDR3 DNA sequence: TGTGCCAGCAGTTCGGACTTCTCTGGGGCCAACGTCCTGACTTTC. It codes for CASSSDFSGANVLTF.

This chain connects TRBV25-1 to TRBJ2-2; TRBD2 matches 7 bases. Looked up from germline, CDR1 is MGHDK and CDR2 is SYGVNS. With V trimmed by 4 bases and J by 5 bases, 4 bases remained unmatched. The CDR3 totals 14 residues. The CDR3 DNA follows: TGTGCCAGCAGTGTGTGGGGAGGGACCGGGGAGCTGTTTTTT. As protein: CASSVWGGTGELFF.

The chain joins TRBV9 to TRBJ1-3; D unresolved. The germline V and J ends were trimmed by 2 bases and 2 bases, with 11 bases remaining between them. Germline loops: CDR1 SGDLS, CDR2 YYNGEE. The CDR3 runs 15 residues. In DNA, the CDR3 is TGTGCCAGCAGCGTCGCTGGAGCCCCTGGAAACACCATATATTTT. This gives the protein CASSVAGAPGNTIYF.

The chain carries TRBV11-2 and TRBJ2-1, with 7 bases matching TRBD2. The V gene's germline CDR1 is SGHAT and CDR2 FQNNGV. Losses at the gene ends were 1 base for V and 8 bases for J; bases not matched to a gene: 14. CDR3 length: 17 residues. The DNA for the CDR3 is TGTGCCAGCAGCTTAGTAGGTGGGAGGGTAGGATTGCATGAGCAGTTCTTC. Translation gives CASSLVGGRVGLHEQFF.

This chain joins TRBV7-2 and TRBJ2-7, with D possibly matching TRBD2 (6 bases). The CDR3 sequence is 13 residues long. The germline V gene encodes CDR1 SGHTA and CDR2 FQGNSA. V shed 5 bases and J shed 6 bases, with 14 bases lying between them. DNA of the CDR3: TGTGCCAGCAGCCCGACTAGTCGAGTCGAGCAGTACTTC. Its protein is CASSPTSRVEQYF.

The gene calls are TRBV1 and TRBJ2-7; the tabulated D call, TRBD1, remains unverified against the DNA. TRBV1 is annotated as a pseudogene. This CDR3 has 14 amino acids. CDR3 sequence (DNA): TGCACCAGCAGAAAGACAGGGCGATCCTACGAGCAGTACTTC. It specifies CTSRKTGRSYEQYF.

CDR3 in DNA: TGTGCCTGGAGTGAGGGGCGCGACACTGAAGCTTTCTTT. This encodes CAWSEGRDTEAFF. The gene calls are TRBV30 and TRBJ1-1, with D perhaps matching TRBD1 (5 bases). Per germline, CDR1 GTSNPN and CDR2 SVGIG (reference sequence). This CDR3 has 13 amino acids. V lost 1 base, J lost 3 bases, and 9 bases lay in between.

This clone was seen a single time. V usage is TRBV5-1 and J usage is TRBJ2-5; 8 bases agree with TRBD1. The CDR3 covers 16 residues. Germline V gives CDR1 SGHRS, CDR2 YFSETQ. V gave up 3 bases and J gave up 2 bases; unmatched junction bases: 9. This CDR3 reads CASSSMGTGLQETQYF. The CDR3, as DNA: TGCGCCAGCAGCTCGATGGGGACAGGACTACAAGAGACCCAGTACTTC.

This sequence joins TRBV4-2 and TRBJ2-3, with D hard to call. Germline lookup yields CDR1 LGHNA and CDR2 YNFKEQ. The CDR3 totals 13 residues. Trimming left V 7 bases short and J 3 bases short, with 11 bases between. The chain's CDR3 is CASKERLTDTQYF. The CDR3 DNA reads TGTGCCAGCAAGGAGAGACTTACAGATACGCAGTATTTT.

This sequence joins TRBV18 and TRBJ2-1; D remains ambiguous. V lost 4 bases to trimming and J lost 9 bases, with 13 bases between them. The CDR3 is 13 amino acids. The germline gives CDR1 KGHSH, CDR2 LQKENI. CDR3 nucleotide sequence: TGTGCCAGCTCACTTCCACCTCCGGGTGAGCAGTTCTTC. Translation gives CASSLPPPGEQFF.

This clone came up a few times. The V gene is TRBV19, the J gene TRBJ1-1; D ambiguous. This CDR3 is 14 amino acids long. In germline, CDR1 is LNHDA, CDR2 SQIVND (reference sequence). The V gene lost 5 bases and the J gene lost 2 bases, with 12 bases spanning the gap. The CDR3 sequence is CASSQNSINTEAFF. CDR3 DNA sequence: TGTGCCAGTAGTCAGAACAGTATCAACACTGAAGCTTTCTTT.

This chain connects TRBV5-4 to TRBJ1-4, with 9 bases identical to TRBD1. The CDR3 extends over 15 amino acids. Per the germline V gene, CDR1 is SGHNT and CDR2 is YYREEE (reference sequence). The V segment lost 3 bases and the J segment 11 bases; nucleotides outside the gene matches: 11. The CDR3 DNA sequence: TGTGCCAGCAGCTCTCGGGACAGGGAAAGTGGGAAACTGTTTTTT. Its translation is CASSSRDRESGKLFF.

The rearrangement links TRBV28 to TRBJ1-2, with D maybe TRBD1 (6 bases). This CDR3 is built from 14 residues. Germline CDR1 MDHEN, CDR2 SYDVKM. V lost 4 bases to trimming and J lost 7 bases, with 16 bases between them. The CDR3 here is CASSYPQGLGGYTF. The CDR3 DNA is TGTGCCAGCAGTTACCCGCAGGGGTTGGGTGGCTACACCTTC.

V is TRBV27 and J is TRBJ1-2; TRBD1 matches at 9 bases. CDR1 is MNHEY, CDR2 SMNVEV, per germline (reference sequence). Trimming took 3 bases from V and 5 from J; bases not matched to a gene: 1. This CDR3 contains 13 residues. DNA of the CDR3: TGTGCCAGCAGTTTCGGGACAGGGTATGGCTACACCTTC. As protein: CASSFGTGYGYTF.

V gene TRBV30 combines with J gene TRBJ2-1; a weak D match, TRBD2 (6 bases). V was clipped by 0 bases and J by 1 base, with 13 bases between them. Germline V gives CDR1 GTSNPN, CDR2 SVGIG (reference sequence). CDR3 length: 16 amino acids. The CDR3 spells CAWSVPLATSYNEQFF. CDR3 nucleotides: TGTGCCTGGAGTGTTCCTCTAGCGACATCCTACAATGAGCAGTTCTTC.

The rearrangement joins TRBV2 to TRBJ2-1; a possible D gene is TRBD2 (6 bases). Deletions cut 9 bases from V and 6 bases from J, with 15 bases between. Looked up from germline, CDR1 is SNHLY and CDR2 is FYNNEI. The CDR3 extends over 13 amino acids. CDR3 in DNA: TGTGCCAGTGGGACGGGGGATAGCAATGAGCAGTTCTTC. Its translation: CASGTGDSNEQFF.

The chain is built from TRBV1 and TRBJ2-1; the D segment call TRBD1 is taken from the table without a DNA check. TRBV1 is marked as a pseudogene. This CDR3 contains 16 residues. CDR3 residues: CTSSQETRGQRNEQFF. Here the CDR3 DNA reads TGCACCAGCAGCCAAGAGACCAGGGGGCAACGCAATGAGCAGTTCTTC.